Shown below are 13 T cell receptor beta chains from a single sample sequenced in a study of blood T cell repertoires in COVID-19. Measured with immunoSEQ multiplex PCR; TCRdb has only the in-frame clones, and not every one. The sample lists over 70,000 clones, roughly 85% occurring once. The sample comprised peripheral blood. The receptors come from a man aged 60 to 75 with COVID-19, enrolled during active disease.

As concerns this clone: The sample holds other DNA sequences that translate to the same CDR3. This rearrangement joins TRBV9 to TRBJ1-3; D is unresolved. Germline CDR1 and CDR2: SGDLS and YYNGEE. V shed 0 bases and J shed 2 bases, with 6 bases lying between them. The CDR3 extends over 14 amino acids. CDR3 bases: TGTGCCAGCAGCGTAGCCGGGGCTGGAAACACCATATATTTT. It codes for CASSVAGAGNTIYF.

This rearrangement joins TRBV20-1 to TRBJ2-5; 8 bases agree with TRBD1. The CDR3 is 15 residues long. From germline, CDR1 is DFQATT and CDR2 SNEGSKA (reference sequence). J lost 1 base, V lost 3 bases, and 7 bases had no gene match. This chain's CDR3 is CSASPPDRVQETQYF. The CDR3 nucleotides are TGCAGTGCTAGTCCTCCGGACAGGGTCCAAGAGACCCAGTACTTC.

The V and J genes are TRBV29-1 and TRBJ2-7; 9 nucleotides agree with TRBD1. This CDR3 has 12 amino acids. V was pared by 7 bases and J by 6 bases, with 7 bases of the junction left unmatched. Germline CDR1 reads SQVTM; CDR2 reads ANQGSEA. The DNA for the CDR3 is TGCAGCGGGGGACAGGGTGGCAGCGAGCAGTACTTC. It yields the protein CSGGQGGSEQYF.

This clone has only one observation. This chain links TRBV5-1 with TRBJ1-1, with D perhaps matching TRBD1 (5 bases). Trimming shortened V by 4 bases and J by 4 bases, and 14 bases separated the two germline ends. The CDR3 extends over 14 amino acids. The germline gives CDR1 SGHRS, CDR2 YFSETQ. Here the CDR3 reads CASSPGGAPTEAFF. CDR3 coding DNA: TGCGCCAGCAGCCCGGGAGGGGCCCCCACTGAAGCTTTCTTT.

The rearrangement links TRBV24-1 to TRBJ1-1, with 7 nucleotides matching TRBD1. Germline CDR1 reads KGHDR; CDR2 reads SFDVKD. With V trimmed by 10 bases and J by 0 bases, 13 bases remained unmatched. The CDR3 consists of 16 residues. The CDR3 DNA follows: TGTGCCACGATTACGGGACAGCCTGTTTTGAACACTGAAGCTTTCTTT. Translation gives CATITGQPVLNTEAFF.

The V call is TRBV18, the J call TRBJ1-5; 7 bases match TRBD1. Germline CDR1 is KGHSH and CDR2 is LQKENI. The length of the CDR3 is 15 residues. V lost 2 bases, J lost 0 bases, and 1 base stayed unmatched. The CDR3 region has the DNA TGTGCCAGCTCACCAGGGACAGATAGCAATCAGCCCCAGCATTTT. Protein product: CASSPGTDSNQPQHF. Supplemented by reference TRBV18 and TRBJ1-5, the full variable domain reads NAGVMQNPRHLVRRRGQEARLRCSPMKGHSHVYWYRQLPEEGLKFMVYLQKENIIDESGMPKERFSAEFPKEGPSILRIQQVVRGDSAAYFCASSPGTDSNQPQHFGDGTRLSIL.

The table lists this clone with a few counts. The chain combines TRBV28 with TRBJ1-1, with D unresolved. The CDR3 has 12 residues. The germline V and J ends were trimmed by 1 base and 3 bases, with 3 bases remaining between them. The V gene's germline CDR1 is MDHEN and CDR2 SYDVKM. For the CDR3, the DNA is TGTGCCAGCAGTTTATTATACACTGAAGCTTTCTTT. This sequence encodes CASSLLYTEAFF. Full variable domain (rest looked up from reference TRBV28 and TRBJ1-1): DVKVTQSSRYLVKRTGEKVFLECVQDMDHENMFWYRQDPGLGLRLIYFSYDVKMKEKGDIPEGYSVSREKKERFSLILESASTNQTSMYLCASSLLYTEAFFGQGTRLTVV.

The chain employs TRBV5-1 and TRBJ1-5; no firm D call. This CDR3 is built from 14 residues. CDR1 is SGHRS, CDR2 YFSETQ, per germline. The V gene lost 0 bases and the J gene lost 2 bases, with 6 bases spanning the gap. The CDR3 sequence is CASSLGGGNQPQHF. In DNA form, the CDR3 reads TGCGCCAGCAGCTTGGGGGGAGGCAATCAGCCCCAGCATTTT.

This rearrangement joins TRBV5-1 to TRBJ2-3; D uncertain. Germline V lookup: CDR1 SGHRS, CDR2 YFSETQ. The CDR3 is 12 residues long. V lost 0 bases and J lost 3, with 2 bases in between. The CDR3 DNA reads as TGCGCCAGCAGCTTGGCTACAGATACGCAGTATTTT. Amino acid sequence: CASSLATDTQYF.

The chain links TRBV19 to TRBJ2-3; perhaps TRBD1 as D (6 bases). Trimming pared 5 bases from V and 4 bases from J, leaving 16 bases between. The CDR3 runs 15 residues. In germline, CDR1 is LNHDA, CDR2 SQIVND (reference sequence). CDR3 sequence: CASSSSGEWADTQYF. In nucleotides, the CDR3 is TGTGCCAGTAGTTCCTCAGGGGAGTGGGCAGATACGCAGTATTTT.

The genes are TRBV24-1 and TRBJ2-1; perhaps TRBD2 as D (6 bases). Between the trimmed V and J ends, which lost 4 bases and 6 bases, there was a span of 21 bases. The CDR3 is 17 residues long. Germline CDR1 reads KGHDR; CDR2 reads SFDVKD. The CDR3 region has the DNA TGTGCCACCAGTGAAGGACTATCTCACCCGGAAGGCAATGAGCAGTTCTTC. Its translation is CATSEGLSHPEGNEQFF.

The gene calls are TRBV7-9 and TRBJ1-4; TRBD1 might be the D (6 bases). The CDR3 runs to 15 residues. CDR1 SEHNR and CDR2 FQNEAQ come from the germline V gene (reference sequence). Trimming stripped 2 bases from V and 0 bases from J, with 7 bases between. The CDR3 reads CASSLQGTTNEKLFF. Here the CDR3 DNA reads TGTGCCAGCAGCTTACAGGGGACAACTAATGAAAAACTGTTTTTT.

The chain employs TRBV5-1 and TRBJ2-1; 9 bases are shared with TRBD2. The CDR3 is 18 amino acids. Germline CDR1 is SGHRS and CDR2 is YFSETQ. With V trimmed by 0 bases and J by 1 base, 8 bases remained unmatched. This CDR3 is CASSLGYSSGRSYNEQFF. The CDR3 DNA reads TGCGCCAGCAGCTTGGGCTATAGTAGCGGGAGATCCTACAATGAGCAGTTCTTC.